These 27 T cell receptor beta chains came from one sample sequenced in a study of T cells after yellow fever vaccination. A single record per CDR3 protein comes from TCRdb applying MiXCR to the 5' RACE reads. The sample contains 120,000 or so distinct CDR3 sequences, 7.2% of which appear only once. Sequences were derived from CD4+ T cells sorted from PBMCs, sampled more than 40 days after the first yellow fever vaccination. These receptors all stem from a man younger than 35 who received the YFV17D yellow fever vaccine.

As to this clonotype: A much bigger clone sits one base away, suggesting this may be a read error. V is TRBV20-1 and J is TRBJ1-4; 7 bases agree with TRBD1. The CDR3 extends over 14 amino acids. Germline CDR1 reads DFQATT; CDR2 reads SNEGSKA (reference sequence). In DNA form, the CDR3 reads TGCAGTTCTAGTGAGGGGGCTCTGGGTGAAAAACTGTTTTTT. It specifies CSSSEGALGEKLFF.

This clonotype was detected many times. The gene calls are TRBV4-2 and TRBJ1-5; D is uncertain. This CDR3 region has 13 residues. Germline V gives CDR1 LGHNA, CDR2 YNFKEQ. Trimming cost V 3 bases and J 7 bases, with 10 bases left between them. CDR3: CASSQESGQPQHF. The CDR3 region has the DNA TGTGCCAGCAGCCAGGAGTCGGGACAGCCCCAGCATTTT.

This clonotype was seen only a few times. The rearrangement links TRBV5-1 to TRBJ1-4; D ambiguous. This CDR3 is 16 amino acids long. With 4 bases removed from V and 6 bases from J, the gap between germline ends came to 19 bases. In germline, CDR1 is SGHRS, CDR2 YFSETQ. The CDR3 nucleotides are TGCGCCAGCAGCCCCCGGATAGGGCCAAGAGATGAAAAACTGTTTTTT. It is translated as CASSPRIGPRDEKLFF. The whole variable domain, filled in from reference TRBV5-1 and TRBJ1-4, reads KAGVTQTPRYLIKTRGQQVTLSCSPISGHRSVSWYQQTPGQGLQFLFEYFSETQRNKGNFPGRFSGRQFSNSRSEMNVSTLELGDSALYLCASSPRIGPRDEKLFFGSGTQLSVL.

This clonotype has ten or more counts. The chain links TRBV21-1 to TRBJ1-1; TRBD1 reflects the table's D call only, with no check against the DNA. TRBV21-1 is a documented pseudogene. The CDR3 covers 16 residues. CDR3 in amino acids: CASSDRGRLMNTEAFF. CDR3 nucleotide sequence: TGTGCCAGCAGCGACCGGGGGAGGCTCATGAACACTGAAGCTTTCTTT.

V and J are TRBV7-8 and TRBJ1-2; the D is unclear. Germline V gene lookup returns CDR1 SGHVS and CDR2 FQNEAQ. Trimming stripped 1 base from V and 4 bases from J, with 13 bases between. The CDR3 spans 15 residues. This CDR3 reads CASSLERVGGYGYTF. CDR3 in DNA: TGTGCCAGCAGCTTAGAGCGGGTGGGAGGCTATGGCTACACCTTC.

This clonotype showed up many times. The chain carries TRBV27 and TRBJ2-7, with 7 bases lining up with TRBD2. V gave up 6 bases and J gave up 2 bases; unmatched junction bases: 10. The CDR3 covers 15 residues. Germline CDR1 reads MNHEY; CDR2 reads SMNVEV (reference sequence). CDR3 coding DNA: TGTGCCAGCAGCCAATGGGGGGGTACGCCCTACGAGCAGTACTTC. Translation gives CASSQWGGTPYEQYF.

This chain links TRBV2 with TRBJ2-7; 8 bases align to TRBD2. Germline V CDR1 and CDR2: SNHLY, FYNNEI. The CDR3 consists of 14 residues. With V trimmed by 6 bases and J by 6 bases, 10 bases remained unmatched. As DNA, the CDR3 is TGTGCCAGCAGGATAGCGGGGAAGTTCTGCGAGCAGTACGTC. It codes for CASRIAGKFCEQYV.

This clonotype occurred many times. The rearrangement links TRBV7-2 to TRBJ1-1, with 7 bases identical to TRBD1. V dropped 5 bases and J dropped 2; count of bases not matched to a gene: 8. The germline V gene has CDR1 SGHTA and CDR2 FQGNSA. This CDR3 contains 15 residues. This chain's CDR3 is CASSLTGQVNTEAFF. The CDR3, as DNA: TGTGCCAGCAGCCTAACAGGACAGGTTAACACTGAAGCTTTCTTT.

In this sample, this clonotype turned up many times. The V and J genes are TRBV12-3 or TRBV12-4 and TRBJ1-1; D might be TRBD1 (6 bases). The length of the CDR3 is 15 residues. The V and J ends lost 6 bases and 1 base respectively, with 15 bases between them. CDR3 sequence: CASRLLGHANTEAFF. In nucleotides, the CDR3 is TGTGCCAGCAGACTACTGGGACACGCGAACACTGAAGCTTTCTTT.

The chain uses TRBV11-2 and TRBJ1-4; 9 bases fit TRBD1. Trimming cost V 4 bases and J 8 bases; bases outside gene matches: 17. Germline V gene data show CDR1 as SGHAT and CDR2 as FQNNGV. This CDR3 comprises 18 residues. CDR3 bases: TGTGCCAGCAGCTCCTATAGGGGACAGGGAGGTCGGCGAGAAAAACTGTTTTTT. The encoded protein is CASSSYRGQGGRREKLFF.

This clonotype was recorded many times. The CDR3 loop is CASSQAGHWEGEEQFF. Written as DNA, the CDR3 is TGCGCCAGCAGCCAAGCGGGACACTGGGAGGGGGAAGAGCAGTTCTTC. This chain joins TRBV4-3 and TRBJ2-1, with D possibly matching TRBD2 (7 bases). Germline values: CDR1 LGHNA, CDR2 YSLEER. V was shortened by 1 base and J by 10 bases, with 20 bases between the two germline ends. The CDR3 spans 16 residues.

This clonotype was observed at least ten times. The genes are TRBV12-3 or TRBV12-4 and TRBJ1-5; D remains ambiguous. Trimming removed 0 bases at V and 7 bases at J, with 7 bases between. The CDR3 consists of 13 residues. DNA of the CDR3: TGTGCCAGCAGTTTAGCAAGGGAGCAGCCCCAGCATTTT. This codes for CASSLAREQPQHF.

In its sample, this clonotype was seen many times. The chain has TRBV20-1 and TRBJ2-3, with 9 bases that match TRBD2. The V segment lost 1 base and the J segment 2 bases; nucleotides outside the gene matches: 4. The CDR3 has 15 residues. Germline-derived CDR1 and CDR2 are DFQATT and SNEGSKA (reference sequence). CDR3 bases: TGCAGTGCTAGAGGAGCGGGGGGTTCCACAGATACGCAGTATTTT. This translates into CSARGAGGSTDTQYF.

This clonotype was recorded at least ten times. The V gene is TRBV6-1, the J gene TRBJ2-6; D gene unclear. The CDR3 runs 14 residues. The germline V and J ends were trimmed by 5 bases and 2 bases, with 7 bases remaining between them. The germline V gene has CDR1 MNHNS and CDR2 SASEGT. CDR3 region: CASSRITGANVLTF. CDR3 bases: TGTGCCAGCAGTAGAATTACTGGGGCCAACGTCCTGACTTTC.

This clonotype was seen at least ten times. This chain links TRBV12-3 or TRBV12-4 with TRBJ1-5, with 9 positions matching TRBD1. Unmatched junction bases numbered 4, after V lost 7 bases and J lost 6 bases. The CDR3 consists of 13 residues. CDR3 region: CASKRDRAQPQHF. The CDR3 DNA reads TGTGCCAGCAAACGGGACAGGGCTCAGCCCCAGCATTTT.

This chain uses TRBV5-1 with TRBJ1-2; TRBD1 agrees at 9 bases. This CDR3 spans 15 amino acids. Trimming cost V 4 bases and J 5 bases; bases outside gene matches: 9. CDR1 SGHRS and CDR2 YFSETQ come from the germline V gene. CDR3 sequence: CASSPGQGVTYGYTF. CDR3 sequence (DNA): TGCGCCAGCAGCCCGGGACAGGGAGTGACGTATGGCTACACCTTC.

This clonotype was counted at least ten times. The chain is built from TRBV20-1 and TRBJ2-5; TRBD2 is a possible D gene (6 bases). Germline V gene data show CDR1 as DFQATT and CDR2 as SNEGSKA (reference sequence). Between the trimmed V and J ends, which lost 4 bases and 5 bases, there was a span of 17 bases. This CDR3 has 14 residues. The CDR3 nucleotides are TGCAGTGCTACCTCTCGGGGGTTTCCGGAGACCCAGTACTTC. Protein product: CSATSRGFPETQYF.

Many counts were recorded for this clonotype. This chain links TRBV6-1 with TRBJ2-7; 10 positions match TRBD2. Germline V gives CDR1 MNHNS, CDR2 SASEGT. Unmatched junction bases numbered 5, after V lost 6 bases and J lost 3 bases. CDR3 length: 14 residues. CDR3 nucleotides: TGTGCCAGCAGACCTAGCGGGGGAAGCTACGAGCAGTACTTC. Protein sequence: CASRPSGGSYEQYF.

On this clonotype: Since a much larger clone is just one base distant, this may be a read error. In this CDR3 the conserved last residue, phenylalanine or tryptophan, is missing, so a read error is likely. This sequence joins TRBV29-1 and TRBJ2-4; either TRBD1 or TRBD2 may fit D (5 bases each). CDR1 and CDR2 from the germline V gene are SQVTM and ANQGSEA. There are 15 residues in the CDR3. Trimming pared 4 bases from V and 9 bases from J, leaving 22 bases between. The CDR3 protein is CSVGISGTAKGIQYL. The CDR3 region has the DNA TGCAGCGTTGGGATATCCGGGACGGCGAAAGGCATTCAGTACCTC.

This clonotype was observed many times. The chain employs TRBV20-1 and TRBJ2-2; no clear D. Trimming left V 1 base short and J 3 bases short, with 9 bases between. Per germline, CDR1 DFQATT and CDR2 SNEGSKA (reference sequence). This CDR3 comprises 14 residues. CDR3 protein: CSARGWVHTGELFF. As DNA, the CDR3 is TGCAGTGCTAGAGGTTGGGTTCACACCGGGGAGCTGTTTTTT.

There are many counts of this clonotype. This chain joins TRBV4-1 and TRBJ2-5; D is ambiguous. The CDR3 is made up of 11 amino acids. V lost 0 bases to trimming and J lost 4 bases, with 0 bases between them. Germline V lookup: CDR1 MGHRA, CDR2 YSYEKL. The CDR3 region is CASSQEETQYF. CDR3 DNA sequence: TGCGCCAGCAGCCAAGAAGAGACCCAGTACTTC.

The table lists this clonotype with many counts. The genes are TRBV5-1 and TRBJ1-1; D unclear. The germline V gene encodes CDR1 SGHRS and CDR2 YFSETQ. Trimming stripped 0 bases from V and 3 bases from J, with 6 bases between. The CDR3 is 13 residues long. CDR3 protein: CASSLDGYTEAFF. The DNA for the CDR3 is TGCGCCAGCAGCTTGGACGGATACACTGAAGCTTTCTTT.

There are a few counts of this clonotype. The chain carries TRBV5-6 and TRBJ1-1; the D is unclear. The V end lost 0 bases, the J end lost 4 bases, and 7 bases lay between the germline ends. The CDR3 covers 13 residues. Looked up from germline, CDR1 is SGHDT and CDR2 is YYEEEE. The CDR3 region is CASSLAPSTEAFF. CDR3 DNA: TGTGCCAGCAGCTTGGCCCCGTCCACTGAAGCTTTCTTT.

This clonotype was picked up a small number of times. This chain joins TRBV18 and TRBJ2-7, with D perhaps TRBD2 (6 bases). This CDR3 spans 13 amino acids. CDR1 and CDR2 from the germline V gene are KGHSH and LQKENI. V was shortened by 3 bases and J by 3 bases, with 9 bases between the two germline ends. The CDR3 bases are TGTGCCAGCTCACCCGGGGGAAGCTACGAGCAGTACTTC. Protein: CASSPGGSYEQYF.

This clonotype was counted at least ten times. J is TRBJ2-6 and V is TRBV6-5; no reliable D call. This CDR3 region has 15 residues. Germline lookup yields CDR1 MNHEY and CDR2 SVGAGI. V lost 2 bases and J lost 0, with 5 bases in between. CDR3 amino acids: CASSYQRSGANVLTF. The CDR3 DNA is TGTGCCAGCAGTTACCAACGCTCTGGGGCCAACGTCCTGACTTTC.

This clonotype was counted at least ten times. The chain uses TRBV3-1 and TRBJ2-2; D is ambiguous. Deletions cut 0 bases from V and 6 bases from J, with 11 bases between. Germline V gene lookup returns CDR1 LGHDT and CDR2 YNNKEL (reference sequence). The length of the CDR3 is 15 residues. This chain's CDR3 is CASSQDIWDAGELFF. CDR3 nucleotides: TGTGCCAGCAGCCAAGATATATGGGATGCCGGGGAGCTGTTTTTT.

This clonotype was counted at least ten times. The rearrangement uses TRBV6-5 and TRBJ2-7, with D uncertain. The germline CDR1 and CDR2 sequences are MNHEY and SVGAGI. This CDR3 has 12 residues. Trimming removed 6 bases at V and 1 base at J, with 7 bases between. CDR3 bases: TGTGCCAGCAGGGCGAGTTCCTACGAGCAGTACTTC. It is translated as CASRASSYEQYF.